These 13 T cell receptor beta chains were sequenced from one sample in a study of blood T cell repertoires in COVID-19. TCRdb's table, derived via immunoSEQ multiplex PCR, lists solely in-frame clones and lacks some. Of roughly 180,000 clones listed, 86% are singletons. Sequencing was done on a sample of peripheral blood. These receptor sequences come from a man between 65 and 85 years old with active or convalescent COVID-19.

The chain joins TRBV6-5 to TRBJ2-1; TRBD1 might be the D (6 bases). V was trimmed by 0 bases and J by 4 bases, leaving 10 bases between them. The CDR3 is 15 residues long. Germline V gene lookup returns CDR1 MNHEY and CDR2 SVGAGI. The CDR3 region has the DNA TGTGCCAGCAGTTACTCGGACAGAGCGTACAATGAGCAGTTCTTC. Translated, it gives CASSYSDRAYNEQFF.

The CDR3 DNA follows: TGTGCCAGCAGCCAGGACAGGGGGAGCACTGAAGCTTTCTTT. It codes for CASSQDRGSTEAFF. V usage is TRBV6-4 and J usage is TRBJ1-1; TRBD1 agrees at 10 bases. Germline lookup yields CDR1 MRHNA and CDR2 SNTAGT. V was clipped by 6 bases and J by 4 bases; unmatched bases: 5. This CDR3 is built from 14 residues.

The chain couples TRBV19 to TRBJ1-1; D ambiguous. CDR3 length: 14 residues. Germline lookup yields CDR1 LNHDA and CDR2 SQIVND (reference sequence). V lost 7 bases to trimming and J lost 3 bases, with 15 bases between them. The CDR3 here is CASTAGQWHTEAFF. Written as DNA, the CDR3 is TGTGCCAGTACGGCAGGCCAATGGCACACTGAAGCTTTCTTT.

J is TRBJ1-1 and V is TRBV5-1, with TRBD1 matching 9 bases. J lost 1 base, V lost 4 bases, and 2 bases had no gene match. This CDR3 spans 14 amino acids. CDR1 SGHRS and CDR2 YFSETQ come from the germline V gene. This CDR3 reads CASSVQGANTEAFF. The CDR3 coding sequence is TGCGCCAGCAGCGTACAGGGGGCGAACACTGAAGCTTTCTTT.

The chain carries TRBV2 and TRBJ1-5; TRBD1 aligns across 8 bases. The CDR3 length is 14 residues. The germline gives CDR1 SNHLY, CDR2 FYNNEI. The ends lost 3 bases at V and 6 bases at J; junction bases unmatched: 4. CDR3 protein: CASSDQGAGQPQHF. CDR3 sequence (DNA): TGTGCCAGCAGTGACCAGGGGGCGGGTCAGCCCCAGCATTTT. The full variable domain, its missing parts supplied by reference TRBV2 and TRBJ1-5, is EPEVTQTPSHQVTQMGQEVILRCVPISNHLYFYWYRQILGQKVEFLVSFYNNEISEKSEIFDDQFSVERPDGSNFTLKIRSTKLEDSAMYFCASSDQGAGQPQHFGDGTRLSIL.

This clone occurred once. V is TRBV14 and J is TRBJ2-1; TRBD2 is a possible D gene (5 bases). The length of the CDR3 is 14 residues. V dropped 1 base and J dropped 6 bases, with 10 bases sitting between them. Germline-derived CDR1 and CDR2 are SGHDN and FVKESK. The CDR3 reads CASSQAGFLNEQFF. CDR3 bases: TGTGCCAGCAGCCAAGCGGGATTCCTCAATGAGCAGTTCTTC.

V gene TRBV4-3 combines with J gene TRBJ2-1; the match to TRBD2 covers 11 bases. The CDR3 length is 17 residues. V lost 0 bases and J lost 3; bases outside the gene matches: 4. CDR1 is LGHNA, CDR2 YSLEER, per germline. CDR3 sequence (DNA): TGCGCCAGCAGCCAAGACGGACTAGCGGGCTACTACAATGAGCAGTTCTTC. It encodes CASSQDGLAGYYNEQFF.

The chain carries TRBV2 and TRBJ1-2; maybe TRBD1 (5 bases). This CDR3 is built from 11 residues. Trimming removed 9 bases from V and 4 bases from J, with 9 bases in between. Germline V gene data show CDR1 as SNHLY and CDR2 as FYNNEI. The CDR3 DNA sequence: TGTGCCAGTTACGACAGCTATGGCTACACCTTC. This sequence encodes CASYDSYGYTF.

The genes are TRBV24-1 and TRBJ2-1; perhaps TRBD2 as D (5 bases). Looked up from germline, CDR1 is KGHDR and CDR2 is SFDVKD. The CDR3 length is 12 residues. Trimming removed 4 bases from V and 9 bases from J, with 9 bases in between. CDR3 in amino acids: CATSEQTTEQFF. As DNA, the CDR3 is TGTGCCACCAGTGAGCAGACTACTGAGCAGTTCTTC.

J is TRBJ2-7 and V is TRBV18; possible D gene TRBD1, 6 bases. This CDR3 has 13 amino acids. With 4 bases removed from V and 2 bases from J, the gap between germline ends came to 9 bases. The germline V gene has CDR1 KGHSH and CDR2 LQKENI. CDR3 sequence (DNA): TGTGCCAGCTCACAATGGGACACCTACGAGCAGTACTTC. Its protein product is CASSQWDTYEQYF.

This clone was found a few times. The gene calls are TRBV6-4 and TRBJ1-1; D perhaps matches TRBD1 (5 bases). The CDR3 has 12 residues. Germline V gene lookup returns CDR1 MRHNA and CDR2 SNTAGT. V dropped 4 bases and J dropped 4 bases, with 7 bases sitting between them. CDR3 bases: TGTGCCAGCAGTGGACAGATCACTGAAGCTTTCTTT. Residues: CASSGQITEAFF.

The chain uses TRBV23-1 and TRBJ1-2; D is perhaps TRBD1 (5 bases). TRBV23-1 is placed among ORFs of uncertain function. This CDR3 has 16 residues. Deletions cut 0 bases from V and 3 bases from J, with 14 bases between. The DNA of the CDR3 is TGCGCCAGCAGTCAATCGGGCCAGGGAATTGACTATGGCTACACCTTC. It translates to CASSQSGQGIDYGYTF.

The genes are TRBV18 and TRBJ2-2; 7 bases align to TRBD1. The CDR3 contains 15 residues. Germline values: CDR1 KGHSH, CDR2 LQKENI. V was clipped by 6 bases and J by 4 bases; unmatched bases: 8. The chain's CDR3 is CASSYRGRGTGELFF. CDR3 nucleotide sequence: TGTGCCAGCTCCTACAGGGGACGGGGCACCGGGGAGCTGTTTTTT.